The 5 T cell receptor beta chains below come from one sample, sequenced in a study of cytomegalovirus exposure and HLA in healthy donors. PCR amplification relied on 60 Vbeta primers (plus 13 Jbeta primers). Only in-frame clones appear in the TCRdb table, and some are missing; sequencing was by immunoSEQ multiplex PCR. The sample gives about 140,000 clones, 75% to 90% of which show up once; roughly 1.2% is in the top ten. The sequencing input was PBMCs. All receptors derive from a female donor in good health and CMV-seronegative.

The chain couples TRBV27 to TRBJ2-7, with D perhaps matching TRBD2 (7 bases). This CDR3 is built from 16 residues. In germline, CDR1 is MNHEY, CDR2 SMNVEV (reference sequence). Trimming shortened V by 4 bases and J by 0 bases, and 16 bases separated the two germline ends. CDR3 region: CASSSEGGPSSYEQYF. The CDR3 bases are TGTGCCAGCAGTTCTGAGGGGGGGCCAAGCTCCTACGAGCAGTACTTC.

The chain carries TRBV7-6 and TRBJ2-1; the match to TRBD2 covers 9 bases. The germline V gene has CDR1 SGHVS and CDR2 FNYEAQ. Trimming took 3 bases from V and 7 from J; bases not matched to a gene: 7. The CDR3 consists of 15 residues. The CDR3 DNA sequence: TGTGCCAGCAGCTTCGTAGCGGGAGTAGAAAATGAGCAGTTCTTC. It codes for CASSFVAGVENEQFF.

This chain joins TRBV5-1 and TRBJ2-3; D gene uncertain. V was shortened by 1 base and J by 0 bases, with 9 bases between the two germline ends. Germline V gene lookup returns CDR1 SGHRS and CDR2 YFSETQ. The CDR3 is made up of 15 amino acids. CDR3 DNA: TGCGCCAGCAGCTTGAGGAGTCCTAGCACAGATACGCAGTATTTT. This codes for CASSLRSPSTDTQYF. The full variable domain, rest sourced from reference TRBV5-1 and TRBJ2-3, is KAGVTQTPRYLIKTRGQQVTLSCSPISGHRSVSWYQQTPGQGLQFLFEYFSETQRNKGNFPGRFSGRQFSNSRSEMNVSTLELGDSALYLCASSLRSPSTDTQYFGPGTRLTVL.

The chain links TRBV29-1 to TRBJ2-5; 10 nucleotides align to TRBD1. The junction had 17 bases not matched to a gene; V was cut back by 2 bases and J by 5 bases. Germline loops: CDR1 SQVTM, CDR2 ANQGSEA. This CDR3 spans 18 amino acids. The CDR3 DNA sequence: TGCAGCGTTGAATACCCCATTGGGGGACAGGGGTTGATTGAGACCCAGTACTTC. Translated, it gives CSVEYPIGGQGLIETQYF.

The chain combines TRBV30 with TRBJ1-5; unclear D gene. Per germline, CDR1 GTSNPN and CDR2 SVGIG (reference sequence). V was shortened by 5 bases and J by 0 bases, with 14 bases between the two germline ends. This CDR3 has 15 amino acids. CDR3 DNA: TGTGCCTGGGCAACGCACGACTATAGCAATCAGCCCCAGCATTTT. Translation gives CAWATHDYSNQPQHF.